The clone carrying this T cell receptor (beta chain) was seen a few times. The antigen is undetermined. These data originate in a study of T cell responses to AZD1222 COVID-19 vaccine. Study-level points and caveats: Spike-specific TCR breadth rose after two AZD1222 doses, and depth rose as well.

Clones were sequenced by immunoSEQ multiplex PCR, and TCRdb holds only the in-frame ones, with some missing. The data hold about 35,000 clones, with under 90% observed a single time. The germline V and J ends were trimmed by 1 base and 8 bases, with 16 bases remaining between them. Germline lookup yields CDR1 SGDLS and CDR2 YYNGEE. The CDR3 contains 15 residues. This TCR was sampled from an adult who received the AZD1222 COVID-19 vaccine. The chain has TRBV9 and TRBJ2-1, with D uncertain. This specimen was peripheral blood, taken 28 days after the second AZD1222 dose. The CDR3 loop reads CASSVTWPGTHEQFF. CDR3 DNA sequence: TGTGCCAGCAGCGTAACCTGGCCAGGTACCCATGAGCAGTTCTTC.